Below, one TCR beta chain is given with its context. A single base separates this from a much larger clone, so it may be a read error. This sample's RNA came from whole unsorted tissue. This entry is derived from a study of tumor and adjacent non-tumor tissue in lung cancer. About the study: Patients were aged about 31 to 85, roughly 9 men and about 5 women, stage I to III.

Germline CDR1 reads MDHEN; CDR2 reads SYDVKM. The CDR3 has 13 residues. The library came from three nested PCR rounds adapted from ARM-PCR protocols. MiXCR, run by TCRdb on the multiplex PCR reads, gives a single entry per CDR3 protein. The sample carries tens of thousands of distinct CDR3 sequences, approximately 79% recorded once. The chain employs TRBV28 and TRBJ2-6; D ambiguous. The sequence was obtained from a woman aged 45-59 years with non-small cell lung cancer. The sequencing sample was made of lung tumor tissue. CDR3 in DNA: TGTGCCAGCAGTTTAGGGATGGCCAACGTCCTGAGTTTC. The encoded protein is CASSLGMANVLSF.